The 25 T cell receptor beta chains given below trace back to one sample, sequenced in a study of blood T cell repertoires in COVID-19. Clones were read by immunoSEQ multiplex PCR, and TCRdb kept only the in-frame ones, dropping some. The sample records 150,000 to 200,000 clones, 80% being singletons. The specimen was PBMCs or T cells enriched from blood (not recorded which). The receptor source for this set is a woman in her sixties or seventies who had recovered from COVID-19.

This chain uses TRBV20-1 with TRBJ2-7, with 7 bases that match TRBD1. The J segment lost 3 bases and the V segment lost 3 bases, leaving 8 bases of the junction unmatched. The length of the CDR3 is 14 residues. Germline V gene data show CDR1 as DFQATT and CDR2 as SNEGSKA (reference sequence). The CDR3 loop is CSASEGGLDYEQYF. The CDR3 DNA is TGCAGTGCTAGTGAAGGGGGCCTAGACTACGAGCAGTACTTC.

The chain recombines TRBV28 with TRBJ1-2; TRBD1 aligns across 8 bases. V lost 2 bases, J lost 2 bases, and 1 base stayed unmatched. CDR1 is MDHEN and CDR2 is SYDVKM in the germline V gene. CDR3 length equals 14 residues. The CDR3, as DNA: TGTGCCAGCAGTTTAGGACAGGGAAACTATGGCTACACCTTC. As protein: CASSLGQGNYGYTF.

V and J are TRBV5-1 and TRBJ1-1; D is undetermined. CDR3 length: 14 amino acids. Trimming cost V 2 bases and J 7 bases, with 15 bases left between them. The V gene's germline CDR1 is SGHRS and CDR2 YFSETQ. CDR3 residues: CASSFSGGGGEAFF. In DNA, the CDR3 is TGCGCCAGCAGCTTTTCCGGCGGTGGTGGTGAAGCTTTCTTT.

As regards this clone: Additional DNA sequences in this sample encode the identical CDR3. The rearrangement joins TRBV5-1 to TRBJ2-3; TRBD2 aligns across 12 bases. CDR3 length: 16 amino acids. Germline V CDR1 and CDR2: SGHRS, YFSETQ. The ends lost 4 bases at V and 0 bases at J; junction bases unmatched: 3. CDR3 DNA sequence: TGCGCCAGCAGCCCGCTAGCGGGGGGGAGCACAGATACGCAGTATTTT. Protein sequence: CASSPLAGGSTDTQYF.

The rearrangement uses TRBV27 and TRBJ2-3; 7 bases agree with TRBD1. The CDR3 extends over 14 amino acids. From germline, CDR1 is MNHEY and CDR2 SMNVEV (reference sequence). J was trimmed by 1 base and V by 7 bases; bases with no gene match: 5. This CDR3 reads CASKSGQGTDTQYF. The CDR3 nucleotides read TGTGCCAGCAAATCTGGACAGGGCACAGATACGCAGTATTTT.

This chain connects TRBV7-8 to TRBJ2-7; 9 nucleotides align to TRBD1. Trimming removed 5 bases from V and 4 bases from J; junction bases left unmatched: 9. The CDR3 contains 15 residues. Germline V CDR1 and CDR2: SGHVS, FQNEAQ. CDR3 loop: CASSLLGTGNYEQYF. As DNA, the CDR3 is TGTGCCAGCAGCCTACTCGGGACAGGGAATTACGAGCAGTACTTC. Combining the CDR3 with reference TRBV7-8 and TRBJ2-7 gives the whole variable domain GAGVSQSPRYKVAKRGQDVALRCDPISGHVSLFWYQQALGQGPEFLTYFQNEAQLDKSGLPSDRFFAERPEGSVSTLKIQRTQQEDSAVYLCASSLLGTGNYEQYFGPGTRLTVT.

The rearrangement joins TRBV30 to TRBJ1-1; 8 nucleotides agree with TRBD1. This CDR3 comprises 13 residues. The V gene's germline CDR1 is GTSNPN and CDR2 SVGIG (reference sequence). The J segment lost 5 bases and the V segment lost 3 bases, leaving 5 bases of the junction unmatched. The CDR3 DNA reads TGTGCCTGGAGATTAACAGGGGGAACTGAAGCTTTCTTT. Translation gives CAWRLTGGTEAFF.

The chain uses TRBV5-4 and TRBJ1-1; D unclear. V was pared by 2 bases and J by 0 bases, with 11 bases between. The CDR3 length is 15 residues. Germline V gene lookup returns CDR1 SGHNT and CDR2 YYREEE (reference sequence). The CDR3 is CASSFGTALNTEAFF. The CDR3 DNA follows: TGTGCCAGCAGCTTTGGTACAGCACTGAACACTGAAGCTTTCTTT.

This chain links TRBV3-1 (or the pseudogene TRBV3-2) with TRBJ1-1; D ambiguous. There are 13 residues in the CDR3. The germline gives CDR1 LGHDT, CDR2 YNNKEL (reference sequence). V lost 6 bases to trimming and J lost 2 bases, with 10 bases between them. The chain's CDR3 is CASSHTANTEAFF. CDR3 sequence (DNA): TGTGCCAGCAGTCATACAGCTAACACTGAAGCTTTCTTT.

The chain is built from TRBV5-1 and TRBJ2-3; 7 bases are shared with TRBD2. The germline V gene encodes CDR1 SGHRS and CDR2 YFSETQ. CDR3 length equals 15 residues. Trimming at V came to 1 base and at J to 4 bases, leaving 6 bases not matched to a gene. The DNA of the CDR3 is TGCGCCAGCAGCTTGCTGGCGGGGGTAGCAGATACGCAGTATTTT. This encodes CASSLLAGVADTQYF.

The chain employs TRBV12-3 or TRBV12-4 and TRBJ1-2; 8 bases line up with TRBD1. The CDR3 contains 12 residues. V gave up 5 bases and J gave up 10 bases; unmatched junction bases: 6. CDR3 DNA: TGTGCCAGCAGTCTAGGACAGGGTGCCTACACCTTC. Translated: CASSLGQGAYTF.

DNA for the CDR3: TGTGCCAGCAGCCCGGGACGGGGGTCCTACAATGAGCAGTTCTTC. It yields the protein CASSPGRGSYNEQFF. This chain connects TRBV5-6 to TRBJ2-1; D is perhaps TRBD2 (6 bases). The germline CDR1 and CDR2 sequences are SGHDT and YYEEEE. The CDR3 is made up of 15 amino acids. With 4 bases removed from V and 1 base from J, the gap between germline ends came to 12 bases.

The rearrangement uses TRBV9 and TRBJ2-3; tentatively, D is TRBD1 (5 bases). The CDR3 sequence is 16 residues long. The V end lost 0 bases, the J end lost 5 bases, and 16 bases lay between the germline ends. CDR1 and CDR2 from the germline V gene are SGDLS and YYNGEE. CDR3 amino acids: CASSVGAGMSEDTQYF. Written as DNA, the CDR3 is TGTGCCAGCAGCGTAGGGGCAGGGATGTCGGAAGATACGCAGTATTTT.

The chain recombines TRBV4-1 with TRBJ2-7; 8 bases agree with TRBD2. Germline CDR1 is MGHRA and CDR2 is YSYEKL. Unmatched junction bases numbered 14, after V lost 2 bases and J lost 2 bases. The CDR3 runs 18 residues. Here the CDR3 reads CASSQTVFESGGAYEQYF. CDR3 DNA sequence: TGCGCCAGCAGCCAAACAGTGTTTGAAAGCGGGGGTGCCTACGAGCAGTACTTC.

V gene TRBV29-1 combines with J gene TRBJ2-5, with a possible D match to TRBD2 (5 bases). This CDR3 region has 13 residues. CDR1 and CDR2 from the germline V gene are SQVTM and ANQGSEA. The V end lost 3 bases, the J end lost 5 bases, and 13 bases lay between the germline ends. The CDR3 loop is CSVDPRGAETQYF. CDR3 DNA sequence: TGCAGCGTTGACCCACGGGGAGCGGAGACCCAGTACTTC.

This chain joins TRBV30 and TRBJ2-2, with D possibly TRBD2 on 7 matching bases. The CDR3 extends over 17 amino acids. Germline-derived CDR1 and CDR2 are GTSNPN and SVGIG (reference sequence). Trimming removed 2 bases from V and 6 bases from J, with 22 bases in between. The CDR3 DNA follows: TGTGCCTGGAGTAAGGGCCGGATTTCGGGGGGCCCCGGGGAGCTGTTTTTT. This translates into CAWSKGRISGGPGELFF.

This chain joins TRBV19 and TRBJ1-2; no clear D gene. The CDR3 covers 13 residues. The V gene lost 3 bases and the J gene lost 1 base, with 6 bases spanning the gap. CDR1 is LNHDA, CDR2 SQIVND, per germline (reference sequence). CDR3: CASSIAVNYGYTF. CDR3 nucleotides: TGTGCCAGTAGTATCGCGGTTAACTATGGCTACACCTTC.

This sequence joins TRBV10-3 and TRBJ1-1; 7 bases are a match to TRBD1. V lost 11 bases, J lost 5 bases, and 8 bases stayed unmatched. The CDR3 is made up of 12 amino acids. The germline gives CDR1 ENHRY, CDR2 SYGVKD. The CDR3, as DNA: TGTGCCTCGGGGACAGTGGGGACTGAAGCTTTCTTT. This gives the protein CASGTVGTEAFF.

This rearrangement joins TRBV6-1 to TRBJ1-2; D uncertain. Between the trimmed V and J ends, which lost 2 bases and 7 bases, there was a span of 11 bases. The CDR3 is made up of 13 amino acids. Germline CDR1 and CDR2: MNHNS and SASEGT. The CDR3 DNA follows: TGTGCCAGCAGTGAAATGAGGGCGAGTGGCTACACCTTC. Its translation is CASSEMRASGYTF.

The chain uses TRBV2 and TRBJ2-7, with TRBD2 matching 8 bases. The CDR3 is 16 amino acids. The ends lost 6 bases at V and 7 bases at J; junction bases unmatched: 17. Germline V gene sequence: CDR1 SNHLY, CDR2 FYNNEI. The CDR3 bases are TGTGCCAGCAGGAGGACCCCTAATAGCGGGGCGGGGGAGCAGTACTTC. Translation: CASRRTPNSGAGEQYF.

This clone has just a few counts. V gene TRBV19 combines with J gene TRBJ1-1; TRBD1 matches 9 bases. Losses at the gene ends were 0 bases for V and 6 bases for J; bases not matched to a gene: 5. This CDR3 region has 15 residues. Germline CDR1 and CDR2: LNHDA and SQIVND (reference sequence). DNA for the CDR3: TGTGCCAGTAGTATAGATTCCGGGACAGGGTCTGAAGCTTTCTTT. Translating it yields CASSIDSGTGSEAFF.

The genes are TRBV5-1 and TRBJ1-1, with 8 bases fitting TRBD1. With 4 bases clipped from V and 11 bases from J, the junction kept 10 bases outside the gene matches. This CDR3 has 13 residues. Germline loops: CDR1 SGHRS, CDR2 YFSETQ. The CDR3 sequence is CASSSGQGSPAFF. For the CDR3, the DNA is TGCGCCAGCAGCAGTGGACAGGGTAGTCCGGCTTTCTTT.

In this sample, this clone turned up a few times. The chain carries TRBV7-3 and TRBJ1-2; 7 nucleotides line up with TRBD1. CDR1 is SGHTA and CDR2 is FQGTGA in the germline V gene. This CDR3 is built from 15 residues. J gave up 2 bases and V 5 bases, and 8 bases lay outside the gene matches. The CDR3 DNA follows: TGTGCCAGCAGCCCTGGCAGGGGGAGCAACTATGGCTACACCTTC. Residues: CASSPGRGSNYGYTF.

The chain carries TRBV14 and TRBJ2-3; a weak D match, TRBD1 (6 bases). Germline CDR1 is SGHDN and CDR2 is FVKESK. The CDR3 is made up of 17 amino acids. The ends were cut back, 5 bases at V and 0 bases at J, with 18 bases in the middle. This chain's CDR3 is CASSTRQVILSTDTQYF. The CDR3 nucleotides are TGTGCCAGCAGCACGCGACAGGTTATACTTAGCACAGATACGCAGTATTTT.

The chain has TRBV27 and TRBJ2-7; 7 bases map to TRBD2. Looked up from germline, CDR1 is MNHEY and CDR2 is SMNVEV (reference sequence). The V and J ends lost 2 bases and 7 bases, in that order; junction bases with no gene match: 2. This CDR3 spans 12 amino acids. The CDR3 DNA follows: TGTGCCAGCAGTTTAGGGCGGGGGGAGCAGTACTTC. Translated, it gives CASSLGRGEQYF.